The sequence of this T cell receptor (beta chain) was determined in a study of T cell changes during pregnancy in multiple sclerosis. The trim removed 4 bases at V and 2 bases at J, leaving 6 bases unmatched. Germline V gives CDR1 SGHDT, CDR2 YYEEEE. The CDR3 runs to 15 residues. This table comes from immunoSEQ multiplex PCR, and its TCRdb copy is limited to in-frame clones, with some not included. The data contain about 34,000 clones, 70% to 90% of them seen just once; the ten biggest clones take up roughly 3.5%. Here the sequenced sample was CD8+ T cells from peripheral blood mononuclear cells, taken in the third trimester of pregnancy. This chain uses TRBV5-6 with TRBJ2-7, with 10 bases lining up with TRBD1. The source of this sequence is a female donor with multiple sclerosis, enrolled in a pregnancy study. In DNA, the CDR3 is TGTGCCAGCAGCCGAGACAGGGGGCTTCCCTACGAGCAGTACTTC. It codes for CASSRDRGLPYEQYF.